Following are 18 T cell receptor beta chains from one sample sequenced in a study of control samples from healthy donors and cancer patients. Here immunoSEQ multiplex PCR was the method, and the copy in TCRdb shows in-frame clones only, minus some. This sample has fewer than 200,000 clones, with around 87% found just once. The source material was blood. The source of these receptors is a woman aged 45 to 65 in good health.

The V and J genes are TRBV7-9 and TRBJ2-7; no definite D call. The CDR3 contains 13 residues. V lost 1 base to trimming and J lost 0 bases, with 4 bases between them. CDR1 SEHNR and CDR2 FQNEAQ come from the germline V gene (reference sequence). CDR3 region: CASSLEVSYEQYF. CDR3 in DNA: TGTGCCAGCAGCTTAGAAGTCTCCTACGAGCAGTACTTC.

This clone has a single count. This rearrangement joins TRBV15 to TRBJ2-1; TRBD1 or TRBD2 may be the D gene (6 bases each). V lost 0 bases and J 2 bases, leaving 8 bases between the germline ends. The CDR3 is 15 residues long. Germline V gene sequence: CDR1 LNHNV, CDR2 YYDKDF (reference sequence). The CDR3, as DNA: TGTGCCACCAGCAGAGATCGGGGGCCCTACAATGAGCAGTTCTTC. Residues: CATSRDRGPYNEQFF.

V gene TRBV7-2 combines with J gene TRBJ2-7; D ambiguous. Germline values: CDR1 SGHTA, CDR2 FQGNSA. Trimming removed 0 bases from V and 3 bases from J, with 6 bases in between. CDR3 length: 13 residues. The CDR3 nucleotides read TGTGCCAGCAGCTTAGCGAGATACTACGAGCAGTACTTC. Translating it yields CASSLARYYEQYF.

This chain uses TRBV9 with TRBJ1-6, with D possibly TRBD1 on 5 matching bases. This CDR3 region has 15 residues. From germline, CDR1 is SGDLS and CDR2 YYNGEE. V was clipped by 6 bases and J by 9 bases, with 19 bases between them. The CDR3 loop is CASTPEGTTGSPLHF. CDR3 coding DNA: TGTGCCAGCACCCCGGAGGGGACGACGGGTTCACCCCTCCACTTT.

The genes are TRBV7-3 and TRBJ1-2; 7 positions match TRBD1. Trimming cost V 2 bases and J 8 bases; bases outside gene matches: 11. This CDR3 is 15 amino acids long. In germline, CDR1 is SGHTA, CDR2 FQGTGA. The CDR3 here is CASSLGSRGSGGYTF. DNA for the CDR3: TGTGCCAGCAGCTTAGGGTCCAGGGGGTCGGGAGGCTACACCTTC.

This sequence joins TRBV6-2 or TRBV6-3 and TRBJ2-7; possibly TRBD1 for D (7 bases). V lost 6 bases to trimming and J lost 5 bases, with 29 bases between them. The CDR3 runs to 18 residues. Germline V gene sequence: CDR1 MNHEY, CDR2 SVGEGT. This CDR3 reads CASSPAWQGGGKRNEQYF. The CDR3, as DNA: TGTGCCAGCAGCCCTGCGTGGCAGGGGGGCGGTAAAAGAAACGAGCAGTACTTC.

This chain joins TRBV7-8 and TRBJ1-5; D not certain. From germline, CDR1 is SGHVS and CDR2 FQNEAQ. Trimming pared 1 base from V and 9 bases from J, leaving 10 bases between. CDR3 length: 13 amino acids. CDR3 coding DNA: TGTGCCAGCAGCTTAGTTAGTCCCCGGCCCCAGCATTTT. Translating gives CASSLVSPRPQHF. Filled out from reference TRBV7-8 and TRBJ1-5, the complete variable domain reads GAGVSQSPRYKVAKRGQDVALRCDPISGHVSLFWYQQALGQGPEFLTYFQNEAQLDKSGLPSDRFFAERPEGSVSTLKIQRTQQEDSAVYLCASSLVSPRPQHFGDGTRLSIL.

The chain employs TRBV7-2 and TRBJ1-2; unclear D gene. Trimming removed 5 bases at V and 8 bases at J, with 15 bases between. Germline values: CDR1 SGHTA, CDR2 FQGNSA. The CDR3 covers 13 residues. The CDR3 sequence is CASSPGERAGYTF. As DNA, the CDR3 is TGTGCCAGCAGCCCCGGGGAGAGGGCAGGCTACACCTTC.

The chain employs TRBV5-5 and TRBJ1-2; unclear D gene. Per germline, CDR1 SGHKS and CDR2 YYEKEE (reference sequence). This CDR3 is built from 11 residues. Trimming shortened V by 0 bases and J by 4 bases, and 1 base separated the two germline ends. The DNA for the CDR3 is TGTGCCAGCAGCTTGGCCTATGGCTACACCTTC. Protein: CASSLAYGYTF.

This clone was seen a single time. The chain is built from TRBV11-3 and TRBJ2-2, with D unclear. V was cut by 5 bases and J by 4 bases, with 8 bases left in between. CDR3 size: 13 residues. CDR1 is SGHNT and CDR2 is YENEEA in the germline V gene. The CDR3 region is CASSRGPTGELFF. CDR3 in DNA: TGTGCCAGCAGCCGAGGTCCCACCGGGGAGCTGTTTTTT.

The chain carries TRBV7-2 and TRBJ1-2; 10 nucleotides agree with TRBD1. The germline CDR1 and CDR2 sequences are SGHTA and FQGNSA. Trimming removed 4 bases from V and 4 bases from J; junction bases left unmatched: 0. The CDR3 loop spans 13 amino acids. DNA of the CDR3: TGTGCCAGCAGCTGGACAGGGGGCTATGGCTACACCTTC. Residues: CASSWTGGYGYTF.

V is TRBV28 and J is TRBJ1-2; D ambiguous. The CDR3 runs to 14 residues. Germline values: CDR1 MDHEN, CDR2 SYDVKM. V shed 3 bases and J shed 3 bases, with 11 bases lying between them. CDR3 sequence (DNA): TGTGCCAGCAGTTTGGGGTCCCTTGACTATGGCTACACCTTC. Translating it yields CASSLGSLDYGYTF.

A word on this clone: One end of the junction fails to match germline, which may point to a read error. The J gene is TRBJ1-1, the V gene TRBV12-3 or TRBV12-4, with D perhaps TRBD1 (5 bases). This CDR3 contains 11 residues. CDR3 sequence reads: CASKGPSEAFF. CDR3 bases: TGCGCCAGCAAGGGGCCCTCTGAAGCTTTCTTT.

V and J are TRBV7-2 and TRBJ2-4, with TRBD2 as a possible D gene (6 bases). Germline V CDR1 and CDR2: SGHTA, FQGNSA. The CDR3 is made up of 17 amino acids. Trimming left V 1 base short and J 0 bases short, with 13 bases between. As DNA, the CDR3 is TGTGCCAGCAGCTTAGGCCTGCAGCGGGTAGCCAAAAACATTCAGTACTTC. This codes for CASSLGLQRVAKNIQYF. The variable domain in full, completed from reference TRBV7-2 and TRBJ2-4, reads GAGVSQSPSNKVTEKGKDVELRCDPISGHTALYWYRQSLGQGLEFLIYFQGNSAPDKSGLPSDRFSAERTGGSVSTLTIQRTQQEDSAVYLCASSLGLQRVAKNIQYFGAGTRLSVL.

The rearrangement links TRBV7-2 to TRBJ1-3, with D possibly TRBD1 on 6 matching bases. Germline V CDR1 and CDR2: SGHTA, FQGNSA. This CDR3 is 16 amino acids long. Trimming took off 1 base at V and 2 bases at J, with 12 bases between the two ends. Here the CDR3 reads CASSLVTGGPGNTIYF. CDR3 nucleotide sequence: TGTGCCAGCAGCTTAGTAACGGGGGGCCCTGGAAACACCATATATTTT.

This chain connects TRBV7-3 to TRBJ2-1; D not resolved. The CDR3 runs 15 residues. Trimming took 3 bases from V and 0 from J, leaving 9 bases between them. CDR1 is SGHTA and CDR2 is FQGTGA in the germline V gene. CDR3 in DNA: TGTGCCAGCAGCTTTGGCGCGAGCTCCTACAATGAGCAGTTCTTC. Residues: CASSFGASSYNEQFF.

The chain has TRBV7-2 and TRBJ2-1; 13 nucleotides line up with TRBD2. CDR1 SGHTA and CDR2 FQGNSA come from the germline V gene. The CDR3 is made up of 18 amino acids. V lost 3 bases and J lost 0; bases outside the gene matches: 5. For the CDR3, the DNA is TGTGCCAGCAGCTTTAGACTAGCGGGAGGTAGCTCCTACAATGAGCAGTTCTTC. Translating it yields CASSFRLAGGSSYNEQFF.

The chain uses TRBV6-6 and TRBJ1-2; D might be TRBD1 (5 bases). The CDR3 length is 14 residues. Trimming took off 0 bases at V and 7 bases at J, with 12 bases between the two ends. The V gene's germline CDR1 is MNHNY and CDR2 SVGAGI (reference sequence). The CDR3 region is CASSYSSGVGGYTF. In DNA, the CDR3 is TGTGCCAGCAGTTACTCATCGGGGGTAGGTGGCTACACCTTC.